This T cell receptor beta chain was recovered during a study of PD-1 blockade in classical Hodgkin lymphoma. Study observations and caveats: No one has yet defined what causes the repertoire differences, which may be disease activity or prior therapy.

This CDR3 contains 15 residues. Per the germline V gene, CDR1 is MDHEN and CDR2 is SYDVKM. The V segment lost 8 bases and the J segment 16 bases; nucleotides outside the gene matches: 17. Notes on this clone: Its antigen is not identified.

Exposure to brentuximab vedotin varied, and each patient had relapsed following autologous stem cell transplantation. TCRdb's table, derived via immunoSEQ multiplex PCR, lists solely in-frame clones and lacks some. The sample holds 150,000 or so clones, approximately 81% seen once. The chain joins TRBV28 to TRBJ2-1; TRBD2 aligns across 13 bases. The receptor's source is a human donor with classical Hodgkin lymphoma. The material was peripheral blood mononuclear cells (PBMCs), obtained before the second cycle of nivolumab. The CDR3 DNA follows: TGTGCCAGCTCCCCGGCCGGGACTAGCGGGATTTCGAGATTCTTC. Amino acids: CASSPAGTSGISRFF.